A single T cell receptor (beta chain) is shown here with its context. Its specificity is unknown. Time point: persistent/refractory GD, antithyroid drugs over 5 years with positive TRAb. Researchers made the TCR library from RNA that was extracted from PBMCs. Sequencing libraries for TCR beta were prepared with iRepertoire HTBI primers and Arm-PCR of CDR3 regions. TCRdb redid the calling of the multiplex PCR reads with MiXCR, one entry per CDR3 protein. The sample consists of around 500,000 distinct CDR3 sequences, around 20% of them appearing once. The CDR3 runs 13 residues. Trimming pared 2 bases from V and 5 bases from J, leaving 6 bases between. CDR1 and CDR2 (germline): MNHEY, SVGEGT. This sample is part of a study of regulatory T cells in long-lasting Graves disease. Study details: Persistence in Graves' disease denoted antithyroid drug use beyond 5 years alongside positive TSH receptor antibodies.

Overall study findings and caveats: Researchers reported studying only peripheral blood, not thyroid tissue. Gene preferences differed: TRBV28, TRBJ1-2, TRBJ2-5 in persistent cases.

This receptor was taken from a female donor with Graves disease. The sequences come from peripheral blood mononuclear cells (PBMCs), collected when the disease was refractory, from a patient treated with antithyroid drugs. The chain couples TRBV6-2 or TRBV6-3 to TRBJ1-4, with a tentative D call TRBD1 (6 bases). The CDR3 DNA follows: TGTGCCAGCAGTTACACAGGGAATGAAAAACTGTTTTTT. It codes for CASSYTGNEKLFF.